This T cell receptor (beta chain) was recovered during a study of OX40 agonist ivuxolimab in advanced cancers. This table comes from immunoSEQ multiplex PCR, and its TCRdb copy is limited to in-frame clones, with some not included. This sample has about 55,000 clones, with 88% found just once. The CDR3 is made up of 17 amino acids. CDR1 MDHEN and CDR2 SYDVKM come from the germline V gene. V was shortened by 3 bases and J by 2 bases, with 19 bases between the two germline ends. The sample holds one count of this clone. The clonotype originates from an adult with an advanced solid tumor such as melanoma, head and neck, liver or kidney cancer. The sequences come from CD4+ or CD8+ T cells sorted from blood, collected in a trial of the OX40 agonist ivuxolimab. The rearrangement joins TRBV28 to TRBJ2-5; a weak D match, TRBD2 (5 bases). The CDR3 spells CASSFWLSGRGQETQYF. CDR3 coding DNA: TGTGCCAGCAGTTTTTGGTTGAGCGGTAGAGGGCAAGAGACCCAGTACTTC.